The 29 T cell receptor beta chains reported below all come from one sample, sequenced in a study of T cells in Graves' hyperthyroidism and ophthalmopathy. TCR beta CDR3 sequences were amplified from RNA transcripts. HTBI primers were used for first-round RT-PCR of the TCR CDR3. TCRdb reprocessed the multiplex PCR reads via MiXCR and lists one record per CDR3 protein. This table holds 600,000 to 900,000 distinct CDR3 sequences, 16% found once. Specimen: blood. These receptors originate from a man younger than 35 with Graves' hyperthyroidism.

This clonotype has at least ten counts. The chain recombines TRBV3-1 with TRBJ1-1; the D is unclear. There are 14 residues in the CDR3. Germline CDR1 is LGHDT and CDR2 is YNNKEL (reference sequence). Trimming left V 3 bases short and J 0 bases short, with 8 bases between. The CDR3 is CASSHGPVNTEAFF. CDR3 nucleotides: TGTGCCAGCAGCCATGGACCGGTGAACACTGAAGCTTTCTTT.

This clonotype was seen ten or more times. The chain links TRBV6-5 to TRBJ2-5; TRBD2 aligns across 11 bases. The germline CDR1 and CDR2 sequences are MNHEY and SVGAGI. J gave up 1 base and V 0 bases, and 4 bases lay outside the gene matches. The CDR3 is 17 residues long. CDR3 sequence reads: CASSYSSTSGSQETQYF. DNA of the CDR3: TGTGCCAGCAGTTACTCGAGTACTAGCGGGAGCCAAGAGACCCAGTACTTC.

This clonotype was seen at least ten times. The chain uses TRBV27 and TRBJ2-5, with 12 nucleotides matching TRBD2. Trimming removed 5 bases from V and 4 bases from J; junction bases left unmatched: 14. This CDR3 is built from 18 residues. Looked up from germline, CDR1 is MNHEY and CDR2 is SMNVEV (reference sequence). CDR3 sequence: CASSKWGAASGRGETQYF. The CDR3 DNA reads as TGTGCCAGCAGTAAATGGGGGGCCGCTAGCGGGAGGGGAGAGACCCAGTACTTC.

Comments on this clonotype: At one end, the junction sequence differs from germline, possibly due to a read error. The chain combines TRBV28 with TRBJ1-4, with D unclear. Germline lookup yields CDR1 MDHEN and CDR2 SYDVKM. The CDR3 runs 14 residues. DNA for the CDR3: TGTGCCAGCAGTTTAGGTCCCCCTAATGAAAAGCTGTTTTTT. Its translation is CASSLGPPNEKLFF.

This clonotype was counted only a few times. The chain combines TRBV12-3 or TRBV12-4 with TRBJ2-2; D is uncertain. Trimming took off 8 bases at V and 3 bases at J, with 4 bases between the two ends. The CDR3 is 11 residues long. CDR3 in amino acids: CASLDTGELFF. The CDR3 DNA is TGTGCCAGCTTGGACACCGGGGAGCTGTTTTTT.

Ten or more counts support this clonotype. The chain joins TRBV2 to TRBJ1-1, with 7 bases lining up with TRBD1. Germline CDR1 is SNHLY and CDR2 is FYNNEI. This CDR3 is built from 15 residues. After removal of 6 bases from V and 4 bases from J, the junction contained 11 bases not matched to a gene. The chain's CDR3 is CASSDPHRGGTEAFF. For the CDR3, the DNA is TGTGCCAGCAGCGATCCGCACAGGGGTGGCACTGAAGCTTTCTTT. Supplemented by reference TRBV2 and TRBJ1-1, the full variable domain reads EPEVTQTPSHQVTQMGQEVILRCVPISNHLYFYWYRQILGQKVEFLVSFYNNEISEKSEIFDDQFSVERPDGSNFTLKIRSTKLEDSAMYFCASSDPHRGGTEAFFGQGTRLTVV.

The chain joins TRBV5-1 to TRBJ2-1, with D uncertain. V was pared by 0 bases and J by 8 bases, with 9 bases between. This CDR3 comprises 13 residues. Germline assignment: CDR1 SGHRS and CDR2 YFSETQ. Here the CDR3 reads CASSLEGWDEQFF. In DNA form, the CDR3 reads TGCGCCAGCAGCTTGGAGGGCTGGGATGAGCAGTTCTTC.

V and J are TRBV3-1 and TRBJ2-1; tentatively, D is TRBD1 or TRBD2 (5 bases each). This CDR3 contains 16 residues. Between the trimmed V and J ends, which lost 4 bases and 2 bases, there was a span of 15 bases. Germline CDR1 LGHDT, CDR2 YNNKEL (reference sequence). CDR3: CASSPSGTATYNEQFF. CDR3 bases: TGTGCCAGCAGCCCCTCCGGGACGGCAACCTACAATGAGCAGTTCTTC.

The CDR3 DNA reads TGTGCCAGCACCCCAAGGGGGGAGAATGAAAAACTGTTTTTT. This sequence encodes CASTPRGENEKLFF. This sequence joins TRBV13 and TRBJ1-4; maybe TRBD1 (6 bases). CDR3 size: 14 residues. The V gene lost 7 bases and the J gene lost 5 bases, with 14 bases spanning the gap. CDR1 is PRHDT, CDR2 FYEKMQ, per germline (reference sequence).

This clonotype has only a few counts. The chain is built from TRBV3-1 and TRBJ1-2, with 8 bases fitting TRBD1. V trimming: 4 bases; J trimming: 3 bases; junction bases outside the gene matches: 4. The V gene's germline CDR1 is LGHDT and CDR2 YNNKEL (reference sequence). CDR3 size: 14 residues. The chain's CDR3 is CASSPSGGDYGYTF. CDR3 in DNA: TGTGCCAGCAGCCCCTCAGGGGGCGACTATGGCTACACCTTC.

The rearrangement joins TRBV6-1 to TRBJ2-1, with D perhaps matching TRBD1 or TRBD2 (5 bases each). The CDR3 runs 14 residues. Germline CDR1 reads MNHNS; CDR2 reads SASEGT. V was pared by 6 bases and J by 7 bases, with 16 bases between. The CDR3 DNA sequence: TGTGCCAGCAGCCTGGGACCCTTCAGAAATGAGCAGTTCTTC. Translating it yields CASSLGPFRNEQFF.

V gene TRBV7-3 combines with J gene TRBJ2-2, with 7 nucleotides matching TRBD2. V lost 9 bases, J lost 6 bases, and 7 bases stayed unmatched. This CDR3 is built from 13 residues. Germline V gene data show CDR1 as SGHTA and CDR2 as FQGTGA. Written as DNA, the CDR3 is TGTGCCAGTGGAACGGGGGGTCCCGGGGAGCTGTTTTTT. Encoded protein: CASGTGGPGELFF. Looking up the rest from reference TRBV7-3 and TRBJ2-2 gives the full variable domain: GAGVSQTPSNKVTEKGKYVELRCDPISGHTALYWYRQSLGQGPEFLIYFQGTGAADDSGLPNDRFFAVRPEGSVSTLKIQRTERGDSAVYLCASGTGGPGELFFGEGSRLTVL.

Points on this clonotype: A much larger clone sits a single nucleotide away, making a read error possible. The conserved closing phenylalanine or tryptophan is absent in this CDR3, likely reflecting a read error. The chain combines TRBV7-2 with TRBJ2-7, with a weak D call TRBD1 (5 bases). The length of the CDR3 is 13 residues. V was clipped by 3 bases and J by 2 bases, with 8 bases between them. The V gene's germline CDR1 is SGHTA and CDR2 FQGNSA. The CDR3 protein is CASSFSTAYEQYL. The CDR3 region has the DNA TGTGCCAGCAGCTTCTCGACAGCCTACGAGCAGTACCTC.

This clonotype was recorded at least ten times. The chain joins TRBV28 to TRBJ1-5; 7 bases map to TRBD1. V lost 3 bases and J lost 6; bases outside the gene matches: 5. Germline V gene sequence: CDR1 MDHEN, CDR2 SYDVKM. The CDR3 runs to 14 residues. The CDR3 DNA sequence: TGTGCCAGCAGTTTCACAGGGGAGGGTCAGCCCCAGCATTTT. It translates to CASSFTGEGQPQHF.

This clonotype was seen at least ten times. The chain couples TRBV28 to TRBJ1-1; TRBD1 might be the D (5 bases). The CDR3 totals 14 residues. Per germline, CDR1 MDHEN and CDR2 SYDVKM. V was clipped by 4 bases and J by 3 bases, with 12 bases between them. CDR3 in amino acids: CASSSIREYTEAFF. The CDR3, as DNA: TGTGCCAGCAGTTCCATCAGGGAATACACTGAAGCTTTCTTT.

This clonotype was detected a few times. The chain is built from TRBV27 and TRBJ2-5; D gene ambiguous. The CDR3 loop spans 13 amino acids. Trimming cost V 0 bases and J 2 bases, with 4 bases left between them. Germline CDR1 is MNHEY and CDR2 is SMNVEV (reference sequence). The chain's CDR3 is CASSLSTQETQYF. CDR3 bases: TGTGCCAGCAGTTTATCGACACAAGAGACCCAGTACTTC.

This clonotype has at least ten counts. This rearrangement joins TRBV28 to TRBJ1-1; 7 positions agree with TRBD1. With V trimmed by 5 bases and J by 1 base, 13 bases remained unmatched. Germline loops: CDR1 MDHEN, CDR2 SYDVKM. The CDR3 runs to 17 residues. CDR3 nucleotides: TGTGCCAGCAGTGTTACCCCCGGGACAGCCTCGAACACTGAAGCTTTCTTT. Translating gives CASSVTPGTASNTEAFF. The full variable domain, its missing parts supplied by reference TRBV28 and TRBJ1-1, is DVKVTQSSRYLVKRTGEKVFLECVQDMDHENMFWYRQDPGLGLRLIYFSYDVKMKEKGDIPEGYSVSREKKERFSLILESASTNQTSMYLCASSVTPGTASNTEAFFGQGTRLTVV.

This clonotype was seen repeatedly, ten times or more. The chain is built from TRBV28 and TRBJ2-7; D is ambiguous. The germline CDR1 and CDR2 sequences are MDHEN and SYDVKM. The CDR3 has 12 residues. V was pared by 5 bases and J by 6 bases, with 11 bases between. The CDR3 region is CASSALAGEQYF. The CDR3 DNA reads TGTGCCAGCAGTGCCTTAGCTGGCGAGCAGTACTTC. Based on the CDR3 plus reference TRBV28 and TRBJ2-7, the full variable domain is DVKVTQSSRYLVKRTGEKVFLECVQDMDHENMFWYRQDPGLGLRLIYFSYDVKMKEKGDIPEGYSVSREKKERFSLILESASTNQTSMYLCASSALAGEQYFGPGTRLTVT.

About this clonotype itself: Since a much larger clone is just one base distant, this may be a read error. This rearrangement joins TRBV27 to TRBJ2-7; TRBD2 matches at 8 bases. CDR3 length: 15 residues. CDR1 is MNHEY and CDR2 is SMNVEV in the germline V gene (reference sequence). Trimming removed 5 bases from V and 7 bases from J; junction bases left unmatched: 13. The CDR3 sequence: CASSARGAGAREQYF. The CDR3 bases are TGTGCCAGCAGTGCCAGGGGAGCGGGAGCACGGGAGCAGTACTTC.

This clonotype has more than one count but fewer than ten. The chain combines TRBV28 with TRBJ1-4; D might be TRBD1 (5 bases). With 4 bases removed from V and 8 bases from J, the gap between germline ends came to 14 bases. CDR1 MDHEN and CDR2 SYDVKM come from the germline V gene. This CDR3 comprises 14 residues. In DNA form, the CDR3 reads TGTGCCAGCAGTTCGGGGCAGTTTGAAGAAAAACTGTTTTTT. This translates into CASSSGQFEEKLFF.

Only a few counts were recorded for this clonotype. The V gene is TRBV5-1, the J gene TRBJ2-7, with 7 bases identical to TRBD1. The CDR3 has 15 residues. Germline V gene data show CDR1 as SGHRS and CDR2 as YFSETQ. The V gene end was trimmed by 3 bases and the J gene end by 4 bases; junction bases not matched to a gene: 10. CDR3 in amino acids: CASSSTRGGAYEQYF. The CDR3 DNA sequence: TGCGCCAGCAGCTCGACGAGAGGGGGCGCGTACGAGCAGTACTTC. The variable domain in full, completed from reference TRBV5-1 and TRBJ2-7, reads KAGVTQTPRYLIKTRGQQVTLSCSPISGHRSVSWYQQTPGQGLQFLFEYFSETQRNKGNFPGRFSGRQFSNSRSEMNVSTLELGDSALYLCASSSTRGGAYEQYFGPGTRLTVT.

This clonotype turned up a few times. Since a much larger clone is just one base distant, this may be a read error. This chain connects TRBV28 to TRBJ2-1, with a weak D call TRBD2 (5 bases). Germline V CDR1 and CDR2: MDHEN, SYDVKM. The CDR3 consists of 12 residues. Trimming left V 8 bases short and J 9 bases short, with 14 bases between. CDR3 coding DNA: TGTGCCAGCGGTGCTTCTGGGAGTGAGCAGTTCTTC. This encodes CASGASGSEQFF.

V gene TRBV10-3 combines with J gene TRBJ2-7, with D perhaps matching TRBD2 (6 bases). V was shortened by 7 bases and J by 4 bases, with 17 bases between the two germline ends. There are 14 residues in the CDR3. Germline values: CDR1 ENHRY, CDR2 SYGVKD. The CDR3 nucleotides read TGTGCCATCAAGGGTGGAGCGGGCCGATACGAGCAGTACTTC. Translation gives CAIKGGAGRYEQYF.

The chain employs TRBV5-6 and TRBJ2-2; D possibly uses TRBD1 or TRBD2 (5 bases each). CDR3 size: 15 residues. The germline V and J ends were trimmed by 0 bases and 7 bases, with 13 bases remaining between them. Germline lookup yields CDR1 SGHDT and CDR2 YYEEEE. CDR3 loop: CASSLVLGDVGELFF. In DNA, the CDR3 is TGTGCCAGCAGCTTGGTTCTCGGGGACGTCGGGGAGCTGTTTTTT. The full variable domain, in which reference TRBV5-6 and TRBJ2-2 provide the parts outside the CDR3, is DAGVTQSPTHLIKTRGQQVTLRCSPKSGHDTVSWYQQALGQGPQFIFQYYEEEERQRGNFPDRFSGHQFPNYSSELNVNALLLGDSALYLCASSLVLGDVGELFFGEGSRLTVL.

This clonotype has at least ten counts. V usage is TRBV28 and J usage is TRBJ1-2; D is undetermined. Germline V gene data show CDR1 as MDHEN and CDR2 as SYDVKM. There are 13 residues in the CDR3. V was shortened by 10 bases and J by 3 bases, with 15 bases between the two germline ends. CDR3 loop: CAIWAAEYYGYTF. The DNA of the CDR3 is TGTGCCATTTGGGCAGCTGAGTACTATGGCTACACCTTC.

This clonotype was counted between two and nine times. CDR3 coding DNA: TGCGCCAGCAGCCAAGAAAGTTGGGGATGGGGAGCGGGTAATCAGCCCCAGCATTTT. It specifies CASSQESWGWGAGNQPQHF. This chain joins TRBV4-1 and TRBJ1-5; D gene uncertain. Germline V gene data show CDR1 as MGHRA and CDR2 as YSYEKL. Trimming took 0 bases from V and 4 from J, leaving 22 bases between them. This CDR3 comprises 19 residues.

Points on this clonotype: This clone may be a read error of a much larger clone one base away. This sequence joins TRBV7-2 and TRBJ2-7, with 8 bases fitting TRBD1. The CDR3 contains 16 residues. The germline V gene encodes CDR1 SGHTA and CDR2 FQGNSA. Written as DNA, the CDR3 is TGTGCCAGCAGTTTTTCTCCGGGACAGGCGGCCTACGAGCGGTACTTC. Amino acids: CASSFSPGQAAYERYF. Based on the CDR3 plus reference TRBV7-2 and TRBJ2-7, the full variable domain is GAGVSQSPSNKVTEKGKDVELRCDPISGHTALYWYRQSLGQGLEFLIYFQGNSAPDKSGLPSDRFSAERTGGSVSTLTIQRTQQEDSAVYLCASSFSPGQAAYERYFGPGTRLTVT.

This clonotype was detected ten times or more. The chain is built from TRBV7-2 and TRBJ2-3, with D possibly being TRBD2 (6 bases). This CDR3 has 14 amino acids. V was shortened by 5 bases and J by 6 bases, with 15 bases between the two germline ends. Per the germline V gene, CDR1 is SGHTA and CDR2 is FQGNSA. The CDR3: CASSIGSMGDTQYF. The CDR3 DNA is TGTGCCAGCAGCATCGGGAGTATGGGGGATACGCAGTATTTT.

This clonotype was found many times. The chain carries TRBV5-1 and TRBJ1-6; possibly TRBD1 for D (6 bases). This CDR3 comprises 15 residues. The germline V and J ends were trimmed by 3 bases and 4 bases, with 11 bases remaining between them. The germline gives CDR1 SGHRS, CDR2 YFSETQ. The CDR3 protein is CASSWGTTYNSPLHF. In nucleotides, the CDR3 is TGCGCCAGCAGCTGGGGGACAACTTATAATTCACCCCTCCACTTT.